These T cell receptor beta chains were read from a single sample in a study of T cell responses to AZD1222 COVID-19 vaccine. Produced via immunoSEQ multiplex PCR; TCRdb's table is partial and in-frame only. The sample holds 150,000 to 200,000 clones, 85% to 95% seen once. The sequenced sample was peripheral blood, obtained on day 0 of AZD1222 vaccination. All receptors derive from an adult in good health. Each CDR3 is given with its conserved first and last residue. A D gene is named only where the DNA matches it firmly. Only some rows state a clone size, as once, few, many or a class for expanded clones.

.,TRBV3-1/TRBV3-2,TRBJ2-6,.,CASSQDVSGAGANVLTF,TGTGCCAGCAGCCAAGACGTGTCTGGGGCCGGGGCCAACGTCCTGACTTTC
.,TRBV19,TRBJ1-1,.,CASSILALNTEAFF,.
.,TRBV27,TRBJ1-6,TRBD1,CASSFEGQENSPLHF,TGTGCCAGCAGTTTCGAGGGACAGGAGAATTCACCCCTCCACTTT
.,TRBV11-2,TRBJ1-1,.,CASSSRGETEAFF,TGTGCCAGCAGTTCTCGGGGGGAGACTGAAGCTTTCTTT
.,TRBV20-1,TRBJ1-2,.,CSARPLGGYTF,TGCAGTGCTAGACCACTTGGTGGCTACACCTTC
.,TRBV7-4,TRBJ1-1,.,CASSLALSRAKAFF,TGTGCCAGCAGCTTAGCGCTATCCAGGGCCAAAGCTTTCTTT
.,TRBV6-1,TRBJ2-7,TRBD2,CASSESRGRVTEQYF,TGTGCCAGCAGTGAGTCCCGGGGGAGGGTCACCGAGCAGTACTTC
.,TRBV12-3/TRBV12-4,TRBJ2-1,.,CASSPQGLNEQFF,TGTGCCAGCAGTCCTCAGGGCCTCAATGAGCAGTTCTTC
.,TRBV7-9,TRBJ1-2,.,CASSLVVVRDNYGYTF,TGTGCCAGCAGCTTAGTTGTTGTGAGGGATAACTATGGCTACACCTTC
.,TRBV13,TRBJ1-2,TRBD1,CASSRAGTGDGYTF,TGTGCCAGCAGCCGCGCCGGGACAGGGGACGGCTACACCTTC
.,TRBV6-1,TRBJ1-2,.,CASSEVSVGSNGYTF,TGTGCCAGCAGTGAAGTCTCGGTGGGATCGAATGGCTACACCTTC
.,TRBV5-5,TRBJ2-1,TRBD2,CASSLGLAGAGEQFF,TGTGCCAGCAGCCTGGGACTAGCGGGAGCTGGGGAGCAGTTCTTC
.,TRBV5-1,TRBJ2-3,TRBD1,CASSSDRGPIFSTDTQYF,TGCGCCAGCAGCAGCGACAGGGGGCCGATATTTTCGACAGATACGCAGTATTTT
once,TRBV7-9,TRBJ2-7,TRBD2,CASSRSGGWIEQYF,TGTGCCAGCAGCCGTAGCGGGGGGTGGATCGAGCAGTACTTC
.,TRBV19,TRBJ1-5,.,CASSTTAYSNQPQHF,TGTGCCAGTAGTACGACAGCGTATAGCAATCAGCCCCAGCATTTT
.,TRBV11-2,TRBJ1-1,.,CASSLQARDTEAFF,TGTGCCAGCAGTCTCCAGGCCAGGGACACTGAAGCTTTCTTT
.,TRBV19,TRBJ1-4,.,CASSPGVANEKLFF,TGTGCCAGTAGTCCAGGGGTGGCTAATGAAAAACTGTTTTTT
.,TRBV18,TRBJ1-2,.,CASSPGSGPNYGYTF,TGTGCCAGCTCACCGGGATCGGGACCTAACTATGGCTACACCTTC
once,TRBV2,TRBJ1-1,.,CASSSRGTEAFF,TGTGCCAGCAGTTCCAGGGGAACTGAAGCTTTCTTT
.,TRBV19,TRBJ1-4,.,CASSRGQGEGKLFF,TGTGCCAGTAGTAGGGGGCAGGGCGAGGGAAAACTGTTTTTT
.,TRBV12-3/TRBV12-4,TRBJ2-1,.,CASSPGREQFF,TGTGCCAGCAGCCCTGGGCGTGAGCAGTTCTTC
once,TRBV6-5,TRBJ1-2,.,CASRPPGRYGYTF,TGTGCCAGCAGACCTCCGGGACGGTATGGCTACACCTTC
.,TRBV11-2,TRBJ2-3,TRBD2,CASSAFRGGGPDTQYF,TGTGCCAGCAGCGCATTTAGGGGCGGGGGGCCAGATACGCAGTATTTT
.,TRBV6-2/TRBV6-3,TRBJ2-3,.,CASSYSPSRENTDTQYF,TGTGCCAGCAGTTACTCCCCTAGTAGGGAAAACACAGATACGCAGTATTTT
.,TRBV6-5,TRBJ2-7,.,CASRFGRNYEQYF,TGTGCCAGCAGGTTTGGACGGAACTACGAGCAGTACTTC
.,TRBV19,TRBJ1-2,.,CASSIVSGGGYGYTF,TGTGCCAGTAGTATAGTTTCCGGGGGTGGCTATGGCTACACCTTC
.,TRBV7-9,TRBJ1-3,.,CASSSPLGGDGNTIYF,TGTGCCAGCAGCTCACCCCTTGGGGGGGACGGAAACACCATATATTTT
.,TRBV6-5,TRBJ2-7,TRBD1,CASSYLGQSSYEQYF,TGTGCCAGCAGTTACTTGGGACAGAGCTCCTACGAGCAGTACTTC
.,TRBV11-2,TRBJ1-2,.,CASSLGGAGYTF,TGTGCCAGCAGCTTAGGGGGGGCTGGCTACACCTTC
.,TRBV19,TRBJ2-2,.,CASSIQPGGTGELFF,TGTGCCAGTAGTATTCAGCCGGGTGGTACCGGGGAGCTGTTTTTT
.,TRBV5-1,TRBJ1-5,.,CASSLAGRQPQHF,TGCGCCAGCAGCTTGGCCGGGCGGCAGCCCCAGCATTTT
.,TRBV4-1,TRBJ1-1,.,CASSHRVVNTEAFF,TGCGCCAGCAGCCATAGGGTGGTGAACACTGAAGCTTTCTTT
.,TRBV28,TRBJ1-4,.,CASSRRHLGKLFF,TGTGCCAGCAGTCGAAGGCATTTAGGCAAACTGTTTTTT
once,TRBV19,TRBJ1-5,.,CASSIDQADQPQHF,TGTGCCAGTAGTATAGATCAGGCAGATCAGCCCCAGCATTTT
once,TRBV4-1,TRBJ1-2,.,CASSQDIWTKNYGYTF,TGCGCCAGCAGCCAAGATATCTGGACAAAGAACTATGGCTACACCTTC
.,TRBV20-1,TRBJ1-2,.,CSASPPSSADYGYTF,TGCAGTGCTAGTCCCCCCTCCTCGGCAGACTATGGCTACACCTTC
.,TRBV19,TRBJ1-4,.,CASRPQGINEKLFF,TGTGCCAGCCGACCTCAGGGCATCAATGAAAAACTGTTTTTT
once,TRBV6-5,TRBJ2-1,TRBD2,CASSGTSGSYNEQFF,TGTGCCAGCAGCGGGACTAGCGGGTCCTACAATGAGCAGTTCTTC
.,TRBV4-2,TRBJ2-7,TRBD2,CASSQDWASGAYEQYF,TGTGCCAGCAGCCAAGATTGGGCTAGCGGGGCCTACGAGCAGTACTTC
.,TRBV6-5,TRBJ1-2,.,CASSPGQLNYGYTF,TGTGCCAGCAGCCCCGGACAGCTTAACTATGGCTACACCTTC
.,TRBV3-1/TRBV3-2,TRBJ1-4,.,CASSQGRGPGNEKLFF,TGTGCCAGCAGCCAAGGCCGGGGTCCGGGTAATGAAAAACTGTTTTTT
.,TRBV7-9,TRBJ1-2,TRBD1,CASSPTWSGGGYTF,TGTGCCAGCAGCCCAACCTGGTCAGGGGGCGGCTACACCTTC
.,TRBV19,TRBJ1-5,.,CASSIYLGGNQPQHF,TGTGCCAGTAGTATATATCTGGGTGGCAATCAGCCCCAGCATTTT
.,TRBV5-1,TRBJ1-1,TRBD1,CASRSDRGETEAFF,TGCGCCAGTAGGAGCGACAGGGGAGAAACTGAAGCTTTCTTT
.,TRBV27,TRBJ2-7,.,CASRSSGGKNLYEQYF,TGTGCCAGCAGATCCTCTGGGGGTAAGAACCTCTACGAGCAGTACTTC
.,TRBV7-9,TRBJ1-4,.,CASSTTATNEKLFF,TGTGCCAGCAGCACGACAGCAACTAATGAAAAACTGTTTTTT
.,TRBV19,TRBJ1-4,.,CASHRATNEKLFF,TGTGCCAGCCACAGGGCAACTAATGAAAAACTGTTTTTT
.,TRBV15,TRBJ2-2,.,CATSRGGTSTGELFF,TGTGCCACCAGCAGAGGGGGGACCTCAACCGGGGAGCTGTTTTTT
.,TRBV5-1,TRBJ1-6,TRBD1,CASSLINPGTGGNSPLHF,TGCGCCAGCAGCCTCATCAACCCCGGGACAGGGGGAAATTCACCCCTCCACTTT
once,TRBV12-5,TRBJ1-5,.,CASGFSTGAYSNQPQHF,TGTGCTAGTGGTTTCTCGACTGGCGCTTATAGCAATCAGCCCCAGCATTTT
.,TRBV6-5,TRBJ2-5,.,CASSRSGLYQETQYF,TGTGCCAGCAGTCGCTCGGGGTTGTACCAAGAGACCCAGTACTTC
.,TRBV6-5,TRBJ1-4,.,CASSYSTGENEKLFF,TGTGCCAGCAGTTACTCGACAGGCGAGAATGAAAAACTGTTTTTT
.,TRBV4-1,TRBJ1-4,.,CASSQADGNEKLFF,TGCGCCAGCAGCCAAGCGGATGGTAATGAAAAACTGTTTTTT
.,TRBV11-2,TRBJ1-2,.,CASSSKGFSYGYTF,TGTGCCAGCAGCTCGAAGGGTTTTAGCTATGGCTACACCTTC